The clone carrying this T cell receptor beta chain was counted only a few times. Its antigen is still unknown. This entry comes from a study of CD8+ T cells in alopecia areata. The V gene lost 3 bases and the J gene lost 5 bases, with 11 bases spanning the gap. CDR1 and CDR2 (germline): MGHRA, YSYEKL. The CDR3 sequence is 13 residues long. Described treatment: oral pan-JAK inhibitor, 5-10 mg twice daily. Sorting of PBMCs yielded the CD4+ and CD8+ T cells. General study findings and limits: Lesional scalp exceeded normal scalp in clonality, especially in alopecia totalis/universalis. How baseline CD8+ expansion relates to response remains uncertain (there was one nonresponder).

Sequencing relied on a cDNA template that was reverse transcribed from extracted RNA. The data were produced by immunoSEQ multiplex PCR, yet TCRdb's version contains in-frame clones alone and is incomplete. The sample includes about 150,000 clones, less than 70% of them seen just once. The V and J genes are TRBV4-1 and TRBJ2-7; D not certain. The receptor was derived from a human donor with alopecia areata. The sample consisted of CD8+ T cells sorted from blood, taken at week 4, from a patient treated with tofacitinib. Written as DNA, the CDR3 is TGCGCCAGCAGCCAGGTTCTGACCCACGAGCAGTACTTC. Amino acids: CASSQVLTHEQYF.